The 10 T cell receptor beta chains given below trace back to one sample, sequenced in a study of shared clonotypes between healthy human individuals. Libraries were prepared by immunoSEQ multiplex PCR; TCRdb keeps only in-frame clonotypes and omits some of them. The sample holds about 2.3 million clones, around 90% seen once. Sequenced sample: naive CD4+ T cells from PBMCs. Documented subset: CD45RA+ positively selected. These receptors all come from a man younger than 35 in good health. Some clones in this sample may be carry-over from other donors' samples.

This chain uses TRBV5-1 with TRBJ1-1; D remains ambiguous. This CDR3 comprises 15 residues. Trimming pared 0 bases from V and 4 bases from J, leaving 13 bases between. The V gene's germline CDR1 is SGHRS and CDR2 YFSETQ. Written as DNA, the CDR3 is TGCGCCAGCAGCTTGGGGATAAGTGGCGGCACTGAAGCTTTCTTT. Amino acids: CASSLGISGGTEAFF.

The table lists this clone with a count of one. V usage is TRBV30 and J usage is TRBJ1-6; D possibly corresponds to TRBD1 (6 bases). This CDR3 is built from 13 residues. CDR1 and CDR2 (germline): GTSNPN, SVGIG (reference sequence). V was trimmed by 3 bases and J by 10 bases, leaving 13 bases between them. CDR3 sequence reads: CAWSTDRGSPLHF. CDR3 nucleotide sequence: TGTGCCTGGAGCACGGACAGAGGGTCACCCCTCCACTTT.

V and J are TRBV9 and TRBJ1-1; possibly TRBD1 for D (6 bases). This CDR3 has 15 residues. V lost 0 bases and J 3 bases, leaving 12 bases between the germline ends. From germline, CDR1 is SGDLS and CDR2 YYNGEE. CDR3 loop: CASSVAGALYTEAFF. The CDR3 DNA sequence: TGTGCCAGCAGCGTAGCAGGGGCCTTGTACACTGAAGCTTTCTTT.

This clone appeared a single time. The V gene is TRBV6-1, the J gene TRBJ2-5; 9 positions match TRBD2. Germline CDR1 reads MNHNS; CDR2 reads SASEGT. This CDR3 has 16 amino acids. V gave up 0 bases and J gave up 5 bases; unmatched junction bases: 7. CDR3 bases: TGTGCCAGCAGTGAAGCGCTCCTAGCGGGGAGCGAGACCCAGTACTTC. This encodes CASSEALLAGSETQYF.

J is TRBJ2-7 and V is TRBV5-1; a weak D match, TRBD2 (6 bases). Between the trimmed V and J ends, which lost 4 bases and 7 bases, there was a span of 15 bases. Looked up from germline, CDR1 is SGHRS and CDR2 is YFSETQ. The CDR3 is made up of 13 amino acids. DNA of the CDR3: TGCGCCAGCAGCCTGGGACTCCGCAGGGAGCAGTACTTC. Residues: CASSLGLRREQYF.

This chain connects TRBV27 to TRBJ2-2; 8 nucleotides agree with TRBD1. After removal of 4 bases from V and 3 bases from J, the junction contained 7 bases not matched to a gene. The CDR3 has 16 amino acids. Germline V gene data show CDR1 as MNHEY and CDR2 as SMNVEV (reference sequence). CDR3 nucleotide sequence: TGTGCCAGCAGTTCTCAATTGACAGGGGACACCGGGGAGCTGTTTTTT. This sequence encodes CASSSQLTGDTGELFF.

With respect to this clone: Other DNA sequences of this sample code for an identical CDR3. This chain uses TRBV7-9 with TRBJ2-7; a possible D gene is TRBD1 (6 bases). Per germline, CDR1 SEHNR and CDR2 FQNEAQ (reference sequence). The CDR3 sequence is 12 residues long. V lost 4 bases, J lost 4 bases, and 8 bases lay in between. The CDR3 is CASSYTGYEQYF. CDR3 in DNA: TGTGCCAGCAGCTACACAGGGTACGAGCAGTACTTC.

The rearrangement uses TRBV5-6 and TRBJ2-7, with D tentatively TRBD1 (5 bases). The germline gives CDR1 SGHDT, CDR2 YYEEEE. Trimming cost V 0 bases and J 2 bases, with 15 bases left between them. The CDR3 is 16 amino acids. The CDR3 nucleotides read TGTGCCAGCAGCTTGGCCAATAGGGGCGAAACCTACGAGCAGTACTTC. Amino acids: CASSLANRGETYEQYF.

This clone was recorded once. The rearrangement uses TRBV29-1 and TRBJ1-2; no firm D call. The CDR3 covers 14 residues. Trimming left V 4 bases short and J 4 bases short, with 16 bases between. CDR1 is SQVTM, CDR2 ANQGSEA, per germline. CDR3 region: CSVVKVTRGYGYTF. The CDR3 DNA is TGCAGCGTTGTTAAGGTTACAAGAGGCTATGGCTACACCTTC.

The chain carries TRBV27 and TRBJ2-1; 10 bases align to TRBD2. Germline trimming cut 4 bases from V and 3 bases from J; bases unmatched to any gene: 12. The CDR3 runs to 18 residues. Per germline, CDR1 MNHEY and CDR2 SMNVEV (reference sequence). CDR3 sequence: CASSYLPRAGGLYNEQFF. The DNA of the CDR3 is TGTGCCAGCAGTTATTTGCCACGAGCGGGAGGGCTCTACAATGAGCAGTTCTTC.